This T cell receptor (beta chain) originates from a study of blood T cell repertoires in COVID-19. Overall study: The origin of the acute and convalescent COVID-19 samples was the United States, Italy and Spain. PBMCs, B-cell-depleted T cells, or T cells were the source of the cDNA or gDNA that made up the material.

The germline V gene has CDR1 MDHEN and CDR2 SYDVKM. This CDR3 has 14 residues. Trimming cost V 1 base and J 2 bases, with 9 bases left between them. Per the study methods: Cell counts per sample came from amplifying reference gene primers. Some clones are missing from TCRdb's copy, which holds only in-frame ones; the method was immunoSEQ multiplex PCR. V and J calls and clone size follow that table, whereas D and trimming were derived from the DNA. The table lists over 200,000 clones, roughly 91% of them singletons. The sequencing input was PBMCs or T cells enriched from blood (not recorded which). The chain combines TRBV28 with TRBJ2-7; D perhaps matches TRBD1 (6 bases). The receptor comes from a man aged 35-49 years who had recovered from COVID-19. The CDR3 spells CASSLSDRPYEQYF. The CDR3 DNA is TGTGCCAGCAGTTTATCCGACAGGCCCTACGAGCAGTACTTC.